This T cell receptor beta chain is drawn from a study of vaccination and CD4 T cells after COVID-19. As for the study in general: The stimulating agents, overlapping spike peptides, came from SARS-CoV-2, HCoV-NL63, HCoV-OC43 and HCoV-229E.

Treatment of the sample: approximately 10-day PBMC culture with coronavirus spike peptide pools or control peptides (ViraFEST assay). The CDR3 is 16 residues long. From germline, CDR1 is SEHNR and CDR2 FQNEAQ (reference sequence). The V end lost 5 bases, the J end lost 1 base, and 17 bases lay between the germline ends. Study outcomes and limitations: Convalescent patients saw a median roughly 90% of their reactive clones show up only after vaccination.

With respect to this clonotype: The antigen remains unidentified.

Sequencing of DNA taken from cultured CD4+ T cells relied on the Oncomine TCR Beta short-read assay. A single record per CDR3 protein comes from TCRdb applying MiXCR to the PCR reads. This sample has about 15,000 distinct CDR3 sequences, with more than 45% found just once. The sequence was obtained from a human donor who had recovered from COVID-19. The sample was CD4+ T cells from blood, cultured in vitro. The rearrangement links TRBV7-9 to TRBJ1-1; perhaps TRBD1 as D (5 bases). The CDR3 DNA sequence: TGTGCCAGCAGCGCTGGGCGGGGACGGGGGAACACTGAAGCTTTCTTT. This sequence encodes CASSAGRGRGNTEAFF. Supplemented by reference TRBV7-9 and TRBJ1-1, the full variable domain reads DTGVSQNPRHKITKRGQNVTFRCDPISEHNRLYWYRQTLGQGPEFLTYFQNEAQLEKSRLLSDRFSAERPKGSFSTLEIQRTEQGDSAMYLCASSAGRGRGNTEAFFGQGTRLTVV.